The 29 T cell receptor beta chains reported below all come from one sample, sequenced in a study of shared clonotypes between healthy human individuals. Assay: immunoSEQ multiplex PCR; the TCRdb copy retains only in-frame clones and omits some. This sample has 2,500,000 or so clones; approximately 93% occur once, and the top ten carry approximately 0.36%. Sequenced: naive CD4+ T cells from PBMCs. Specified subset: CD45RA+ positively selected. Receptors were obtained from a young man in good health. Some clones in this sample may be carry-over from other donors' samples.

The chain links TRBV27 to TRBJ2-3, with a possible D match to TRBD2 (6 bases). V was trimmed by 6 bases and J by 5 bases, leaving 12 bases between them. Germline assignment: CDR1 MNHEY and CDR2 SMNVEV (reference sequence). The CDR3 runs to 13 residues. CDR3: CASRGRELDTQYF. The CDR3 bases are TGTGCCAGCAGGGGCCGGGAGTTAGATACGCAGTATTTT.

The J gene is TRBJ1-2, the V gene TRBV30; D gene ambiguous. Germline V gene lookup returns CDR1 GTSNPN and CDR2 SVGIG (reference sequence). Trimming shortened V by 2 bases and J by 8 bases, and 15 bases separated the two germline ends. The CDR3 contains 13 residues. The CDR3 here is CAWSFDNYDGYTF. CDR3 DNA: TGTGCCTGGAGTTTCGACAATTACGACGGCTACACCTTC.

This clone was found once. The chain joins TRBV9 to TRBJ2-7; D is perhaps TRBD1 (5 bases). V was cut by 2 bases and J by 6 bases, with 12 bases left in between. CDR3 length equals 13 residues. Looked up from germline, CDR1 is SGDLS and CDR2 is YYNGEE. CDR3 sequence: CASSVSRVSEQYF. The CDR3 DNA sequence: TGTGCCAGCAGCGTGAGCAGGGTGTCCGAGCAGTACTTC.

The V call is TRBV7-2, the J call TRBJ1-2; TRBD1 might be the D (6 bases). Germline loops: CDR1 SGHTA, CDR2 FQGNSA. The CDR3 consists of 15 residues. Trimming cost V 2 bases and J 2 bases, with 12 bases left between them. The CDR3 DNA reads TGTGCCAGCAGCTTAAATACAGGGCGCAACTATGGCTACACCTTC. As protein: CASSLNTGRNYGYTF.

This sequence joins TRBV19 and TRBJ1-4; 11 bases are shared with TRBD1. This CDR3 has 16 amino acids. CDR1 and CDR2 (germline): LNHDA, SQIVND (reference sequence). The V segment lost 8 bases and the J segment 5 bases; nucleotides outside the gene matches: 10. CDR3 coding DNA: TGTGCCAGTGTCCGGGACAGGGGGACTAAGAATGAAAAACTGTTTTTT. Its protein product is CASVRDRGTKNEKLFF.

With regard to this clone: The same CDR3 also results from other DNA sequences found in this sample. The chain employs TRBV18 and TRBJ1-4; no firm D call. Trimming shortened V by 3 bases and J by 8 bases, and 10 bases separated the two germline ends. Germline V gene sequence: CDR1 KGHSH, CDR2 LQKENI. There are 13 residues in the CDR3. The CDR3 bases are TGTGCCAGCTCACCGACCGAAGACGAAAAACTGTTTTTT. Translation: CASSPTEDEKLFF.

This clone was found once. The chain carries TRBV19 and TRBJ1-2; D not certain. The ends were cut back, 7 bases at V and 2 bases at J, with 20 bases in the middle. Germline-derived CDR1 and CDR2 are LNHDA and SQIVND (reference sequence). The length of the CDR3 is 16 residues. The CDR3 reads CASMVAGGGSNYGYTF. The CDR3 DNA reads TGTGCCAGTATGGTTGCAGGTGGAGGATCAAACTATGGCTACACCTTC.

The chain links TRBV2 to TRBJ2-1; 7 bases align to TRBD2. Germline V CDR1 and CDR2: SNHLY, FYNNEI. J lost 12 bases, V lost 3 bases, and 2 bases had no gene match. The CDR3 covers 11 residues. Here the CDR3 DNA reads TGTGCCAGCAGTGAGGGGGGGAGGCAGTTCTTC. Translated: CASSEGGRQFF.

The CDR3 here is CASSRLAGRYNEQFF. CDR3 in DNA: TGCGCCAGCAGCCGACTAGCGGGTCGATACAATGAGCAGTTCTTC. V and J are TRBV4-1 and TRBJ2-1, with 10 bases lining up with TRBD2. This CDR3 comprises 15 residues. V trimming: 4 bases; J trimming: 4 bases; junction bases outside the gene matches: 4. CDR1 and CDR2 (germline): MGHRA, YSYEKL.

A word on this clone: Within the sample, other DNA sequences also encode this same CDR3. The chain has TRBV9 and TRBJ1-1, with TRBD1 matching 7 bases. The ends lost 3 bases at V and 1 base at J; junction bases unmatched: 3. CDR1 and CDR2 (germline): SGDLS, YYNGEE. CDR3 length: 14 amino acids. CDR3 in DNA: TGTGCCAGCAGCGGAGGGACAGCGAACACTGAAGCTTTCTTT. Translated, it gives CASSGGTANTEAFF.

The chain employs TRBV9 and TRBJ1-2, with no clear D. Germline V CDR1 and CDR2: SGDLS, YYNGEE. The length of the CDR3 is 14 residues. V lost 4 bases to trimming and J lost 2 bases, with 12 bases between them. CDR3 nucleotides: TGTGCCAGCAGCCCAGGTAGGCGGAACTATGGCTACACCTTC. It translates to CASSPGRRNYGYTF.

This CDR3 is CASRSNSGRGETQYF. The CDR3 DNA reads TGTGCCAGCAGGTCCAATAGCGGGAGAGGAGAGACCCAGTACTTC. This chain uses TRBV2 with TRBJ2-5; the match to TRBD2 covers 9 bases. The junction had 9 bases not matched to a gene; V was cut back by 6 bases and J by 4 bases. Germline loops: CDR1 SNHLY, CDR2 FYNNEI. The CDR3 is made up of 15 amino acids.

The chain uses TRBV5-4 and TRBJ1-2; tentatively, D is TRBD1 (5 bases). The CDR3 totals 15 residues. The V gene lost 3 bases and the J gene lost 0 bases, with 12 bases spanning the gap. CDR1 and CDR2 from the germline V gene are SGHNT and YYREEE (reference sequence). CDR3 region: CASSSGPPANYGYTF. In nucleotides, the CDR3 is TGTGCCAGCAGCTCGGGGCCGCCGGCTAACTATGGCTACACCTTC.

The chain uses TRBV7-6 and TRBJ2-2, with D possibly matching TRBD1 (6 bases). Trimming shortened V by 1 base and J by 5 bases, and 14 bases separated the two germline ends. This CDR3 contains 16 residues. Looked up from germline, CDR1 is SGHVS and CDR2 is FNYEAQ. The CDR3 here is CASSLVQGTGTGELFF. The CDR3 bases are TGTGCCAGCAGCTTAGTACAGGGCACGGGTACCGGGGAGCTGTTTTTT.

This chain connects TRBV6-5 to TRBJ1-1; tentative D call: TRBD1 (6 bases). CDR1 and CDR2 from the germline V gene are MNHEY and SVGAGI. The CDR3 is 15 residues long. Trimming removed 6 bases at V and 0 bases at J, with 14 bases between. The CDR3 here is CASRGGHRMNTEAFF. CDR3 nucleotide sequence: TGTGCCAGCAGAGGGGGACACCGCATGAACACTGAAGCTTTCTTT.

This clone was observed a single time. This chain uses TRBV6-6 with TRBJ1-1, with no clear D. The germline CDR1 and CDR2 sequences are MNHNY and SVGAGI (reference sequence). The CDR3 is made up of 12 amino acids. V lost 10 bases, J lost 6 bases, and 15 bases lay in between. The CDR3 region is CATHPLRAEAFF. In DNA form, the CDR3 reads TGTGCCACCCACCCTCTCCGGGCTGAAGCTTTCTTT.

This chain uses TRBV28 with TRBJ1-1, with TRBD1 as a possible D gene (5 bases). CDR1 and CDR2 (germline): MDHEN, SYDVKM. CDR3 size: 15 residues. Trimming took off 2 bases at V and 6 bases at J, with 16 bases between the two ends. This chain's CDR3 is CASSLPGPRPPEAFF. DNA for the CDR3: TGTGCCAGCAGTTTACCGGGACCCCGGCCCCCTGAAGCTTTCTTT.

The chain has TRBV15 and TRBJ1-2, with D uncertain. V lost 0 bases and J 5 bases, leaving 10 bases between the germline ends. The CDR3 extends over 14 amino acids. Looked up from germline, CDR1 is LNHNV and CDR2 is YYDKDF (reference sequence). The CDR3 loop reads CATSRDRAAYGYTF. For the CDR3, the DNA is TGTGCCACCAGCAGAGATAGGGCAGCTTATGGCTACACCTTC.

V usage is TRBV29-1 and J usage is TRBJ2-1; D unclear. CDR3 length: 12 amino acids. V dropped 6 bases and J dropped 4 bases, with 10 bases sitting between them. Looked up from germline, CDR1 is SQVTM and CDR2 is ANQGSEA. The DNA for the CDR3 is TGCAGCGTGAATTTCGAATACAATGAGCAGTTCTTC. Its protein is CSVNFEYNEQFF.

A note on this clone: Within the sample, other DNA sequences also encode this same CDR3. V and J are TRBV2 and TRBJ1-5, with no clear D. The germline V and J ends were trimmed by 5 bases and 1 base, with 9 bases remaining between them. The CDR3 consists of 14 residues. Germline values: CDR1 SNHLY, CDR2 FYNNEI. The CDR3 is CASSLTDSNQPQHF. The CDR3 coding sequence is TGTGCCAGCAGTCTGACGGACAGCAATCAGCCCCAGCATTTT. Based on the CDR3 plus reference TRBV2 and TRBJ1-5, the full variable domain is EPEVTQTPSHQVTQMGQEVILRCVPISNHLYFYWYRQILGQKVEFLVSFYNNEISEKSEIFDDQFSVERPDGSNFTLKIRSTKLEDSAMYFCASSLTDSNQPQHFGDGTRLSIL.

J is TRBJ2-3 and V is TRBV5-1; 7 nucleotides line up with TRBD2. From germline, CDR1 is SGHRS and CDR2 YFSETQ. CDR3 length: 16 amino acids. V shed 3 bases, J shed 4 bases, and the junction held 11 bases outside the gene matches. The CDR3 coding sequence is TGCGCCAGCAGCTCCGGGAGTGCGGGAGCGGCAGATACGCAGTATTTT. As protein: CASSSGSAGAADTQYF. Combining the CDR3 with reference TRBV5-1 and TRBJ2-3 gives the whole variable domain KAGVTQTPRYLIKTRGQQVTLSCSPISGHRSVSWYQQTPGQGLQFLFEYFSETQRNKGNFPGRFSGRQFSNSRSEMNVSTLELGDSALYLCASSSGSAGAADTQYFGPGTRLTVL.

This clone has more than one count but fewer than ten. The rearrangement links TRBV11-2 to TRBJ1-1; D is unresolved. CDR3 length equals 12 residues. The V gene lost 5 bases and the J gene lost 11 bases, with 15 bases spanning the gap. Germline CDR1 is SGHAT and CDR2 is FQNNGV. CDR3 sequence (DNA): TGTGCCAGCAGCCCTCTGGACCTTGGGGCTTTCTTT. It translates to CASSPLDLGAFF.

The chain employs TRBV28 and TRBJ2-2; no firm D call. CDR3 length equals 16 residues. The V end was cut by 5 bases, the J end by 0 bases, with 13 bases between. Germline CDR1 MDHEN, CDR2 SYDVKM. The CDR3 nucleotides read TGTGCCAGCAGTCCACCCCTAGGTCCGAACACCGGGGAGCTGTTTTTT. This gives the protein CASSPPLGPNTGELFF.

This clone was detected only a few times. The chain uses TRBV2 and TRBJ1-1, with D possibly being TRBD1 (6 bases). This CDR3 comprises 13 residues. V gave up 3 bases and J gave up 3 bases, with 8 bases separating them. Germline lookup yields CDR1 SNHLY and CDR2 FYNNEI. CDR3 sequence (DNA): TGTGCCAGCAGTGAGAACAGGGACACTGAAGCTTTCTTT. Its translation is CASSENRDTEAFF.

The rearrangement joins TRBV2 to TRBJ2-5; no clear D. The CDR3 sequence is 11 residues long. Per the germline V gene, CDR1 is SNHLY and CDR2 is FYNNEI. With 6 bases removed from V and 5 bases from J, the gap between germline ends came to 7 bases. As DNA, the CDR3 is TGTGCCAGCAGCTACGGGGAGACCCAGTACTTC. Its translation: CASSYGETQYF.

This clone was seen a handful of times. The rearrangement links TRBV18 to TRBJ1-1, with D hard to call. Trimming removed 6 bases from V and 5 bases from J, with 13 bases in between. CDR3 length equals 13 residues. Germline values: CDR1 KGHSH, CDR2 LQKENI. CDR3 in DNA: TGTGCCAGCTCCCTCCTCGATGGAACTGAAGCTTTCTTT. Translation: CASSLLDGTEAFF.

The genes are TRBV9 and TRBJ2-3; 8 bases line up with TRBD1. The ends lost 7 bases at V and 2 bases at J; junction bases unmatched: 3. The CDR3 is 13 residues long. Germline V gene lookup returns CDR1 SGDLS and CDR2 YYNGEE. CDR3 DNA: TGTGCCAGCCGGGACAGGTTCACAGATACGCAGTATTTT. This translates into CASRDRFTDTQYF.

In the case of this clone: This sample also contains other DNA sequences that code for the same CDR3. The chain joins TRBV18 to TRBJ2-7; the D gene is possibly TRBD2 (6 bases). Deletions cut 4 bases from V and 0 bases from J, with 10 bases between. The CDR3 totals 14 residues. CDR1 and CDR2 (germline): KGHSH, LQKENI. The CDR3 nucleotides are TGTGCCAGCTCACGTGCCGGGAGCTCCTACGAGCAGTACTTC. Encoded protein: CASSRAGSSYEQYF.

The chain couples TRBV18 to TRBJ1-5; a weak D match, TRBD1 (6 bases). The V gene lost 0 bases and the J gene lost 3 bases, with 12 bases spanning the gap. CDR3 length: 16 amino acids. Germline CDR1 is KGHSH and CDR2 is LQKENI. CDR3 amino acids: CASSPPQGMNNQPQHF. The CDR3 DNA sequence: TGTGCCAGCTCACCACCGCAGGGGATGAACAATCAGCCCCAGCATTTT.